This T cell receptor (beta chain) derives from a study of cytomegalovirus exposure and HLA in healthy donors. Study results and limitations: Some highly shared sequence variants likely arose as a pipeline artifact. Prior analysis indicated that the majority of TCR beta V segments exhibited productivity approximately 87% or approximately 30% of the time.

Unmatched junction bases numbered 12, after V lost 3 bases and J lost 3 bases. Germline assignment: CDR1 SGDLS and CDR2 YYNGEE. The CDR3 consists of 17 residues. Although they were nominally healthy when sampled, donors likely had unrecorded immune exposures. Researchers ran the PCR with 60 Vbeta and 13 Jbeta primers. TCRdb's copy holds only in-frame clones and misses some; the assay was immunoSEQ multiplex PCR. Of about 200,000 clones detected, about four fifths appear once; the ten largest clones hold approximately 0.4%. As for this clone: What it binds is not known.

The chain joins TRBV9 to TRBJ1-3; 7 positions agree with TRBD1. The specimen sequenced was PBMCs. The origin of this receptor is a male donor in good health and CMV-seropositive. The CDR3 sequence: CASSDVSTGQIGNTIYF. Here the CDR3 DNA reads TGTGCCAGCAGCGATGTCTCGACAGGGCAAATTGGAAACACCATATATTTT.